This TCR beta chain was obtained from a study of human T cells and chemical hapten exposure (dated by TCRdb to the early 2020s). In the study overall: For sensitization, 2% DPC in acetone was applied to a 2 cm by 2 cm area of upper inner arm skin. Patch tests used Finn chambers with 0.01% DPC on the upper back, scored after 6 days by International Contact Dermatitis Research Group standards. The study tracked peripheral blood TCR repertoire changes in vivo during primary and secondary sensitization to the hapten diphenylcyclopropenone (DPC) in alopecia patients. Libraries were pooled for sequencing, and variation in per-sample TCR yields was attributed mainly to small differences in library volumes within the pool. For TCR sequencing, blood came from over 25 alopecia patients at anywhere from one to four time points (pre-sensitization, 2, 6 and 24 weeks). Alopecia areata with under or over 50% scalp involvement, alopecia totalis and alopecia universalis were represented in the patient cohort, which was mostly female. Blood samples were taken from patients before sensitization (week 0) and at 2, 6 and about 24 weeks after DPC sensitization. Weekly therapeutic DPC doses were additionally applied to the scalp of patients throughout the approximately 25-week study period. Results the study describes overall, beyond this receptor: After repeated subsampling, the strength of the expansion versus patch-test correlation and the threshold at which it became significant changed. Alopecia, a presumed autoimmune disease, was present in all patients, so the immune response of the patients might differ from that of healthy individuals. DPC sensitization did not change how many TCRs were above 1 in 1000 frequency, and no evidence was found of alterations in global repertoire structure. Significantly more large CDR3 similarity clusters were formed by expanded TCRs than by pre-sensitization or healthy control sets, consistent with antigen-driven responses. A positive correlation was found between the number of PT1 expanded TCRs and patch test score, with significance reached at thresholds 8, 16 and 32 but not 4.

Including the terminal cysteine and phenylalanine, the CDR3 comprises 18 residues. Just CDR3 DNA is preserved here, 54 bases in frame from base 1. The germline V gene specifies MNHEY as CDR1 and SVGEGT as CDR2. Relative to germline, V is missing 6 bases and J is missing 2 bases, with 17 bases of the junction outside any gene match. What the time point label conveys for this sample: pre-sensitization, week 0. This specimen's treatment or condition label, per the study, means: therapeutic diphenylcyclopropenone sensitization with weekly scalp DPC. At each patch-test visit, blood was drawn before the patch test was applied. Patients were eligible if aged 18 to 70, diagnosed with alopecia and judged suitable for DPC therapy, and pregnant patients were excluded. Total RNA was extracted from unfractionated whole blood collected in Tempus Blood RNA tubes. This clonotype was found many times. This receptor's antigen is unknown. Base qualities are not recorded, but no much larger clone differs from it by a single base.

Library preparation employed RACE. The instrument was a NextSeq 500. During library preparation, unique molecular identifiers were attached to individual cDNA molecules so that TCRs could be counted in a quantitative, reproducible way. For every blood RNA sample, sequencing covered both the TCR alpha and TCR beta chains. The study's own analysis went as follows. The median number of TCRs per sample was over 95,000, ranging from about 20,000 to 700,000. The Decombinator software suite was used to annotate V, J and CDR3 in the TCR reads. Every sample was subsampled to the same number of TCRs (28,000) for the PS versus PT1 abundance plots. TCRs were defined as expanded if absent before sensitization and observed at least eight times at the 2-week time point. The public reads were quality trimmed at Q25 with fastp and then assembled into clones with MiXCR by TCRdb, keeping productive beta chains. Rows are unified per CDR3 protein, each entry keeping the most common DNA and genes. TCRdb's processing, not the authors', yielded these V and J calls. This sample lists 57,000 or so distinct CDR3 sequences; about 11% were detected once. The ten largest make up 3.5% to 4.5% of the sample.

The clonotype originates from a middle-aged woman with alopecia areata. Some clones in this sample may be carry-over from other donors' samples. The sequencing here drew on whole blood, taken in connection with sensitization to the hapten diphenylcyclopropenone (DPC). The V and J segments used are TRBV6-2 or TRBV6-3 and TRBJ2-5; 8 central bases correspond to TRBD2. The CDR3 region: CASSHNLEAGVRQETQYF. The bases are TGTGCCAGCAGCCACAATCTCGAAGCGGGAGTAAGACAAGAGACCCAGTACTTC.